This T cell receptor beta chain was observed in a study of CD8 T cells in Susac syndrome. Blood CD8+ and CD4+ T cells underwent high-throughput TCR beta sequencing. Bulk CD8+ and CD4+ cells came from magnetic negative isolation; CD8+ TEMRA by FACS. Reverse transcription of roughly 0.5 to 1 ug RNA was carried out with random hexamers. Amplification of TCR beta CDR3 by immunoSEQ multiplex PCR spanned 54 Vbeta and 13 Jbeta. TCRdb called the immunoSEQ multiplex PCR reads again in MiXCR, with one record for every CDR3 protein. The sample lists fewer than 200,000 distinct CDR3 sequences, approximately 93% occurring once. A word on this clonotype: No antigen is known for it.

Study-wide results and caveats: By the study's own acknowledgment, its TCR sequencing and HLA analysis included relatively few individuals.

Trimming took 5 bases from V and 12 from J; bases not matched to a gene: 9. The V gene's germline CDR1 is SQVTM and CDR2 ANQGSEA. The CDR3 has 12 residues. The source of this sequence is a human donor in good health. The sample taken for sequencing was CD4+ T cells from PBMCs. The V gene is TRBV29-1, the J gene TRBJ1-2, with TRBD1 matching 10 bases. The CDR3 DNA reads TGCAGCGTTTCTCCGGGACAGGGGACTCACACCTTC. Residues: CSVSPGQGTHTF.